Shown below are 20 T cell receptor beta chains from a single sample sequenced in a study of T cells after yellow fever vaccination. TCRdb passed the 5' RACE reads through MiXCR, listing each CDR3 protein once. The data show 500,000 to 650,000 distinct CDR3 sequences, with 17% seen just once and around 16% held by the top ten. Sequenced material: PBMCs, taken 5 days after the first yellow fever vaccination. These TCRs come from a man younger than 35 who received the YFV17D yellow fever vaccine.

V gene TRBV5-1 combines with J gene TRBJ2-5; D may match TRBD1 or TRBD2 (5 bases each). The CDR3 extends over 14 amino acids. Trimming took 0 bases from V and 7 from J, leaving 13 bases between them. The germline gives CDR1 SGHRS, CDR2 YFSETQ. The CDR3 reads CASSLAGAGVTQYF. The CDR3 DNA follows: TGCGCCAGCAGCTTGGCCGGGGCCGGAGTGACCCAGTACTTC.

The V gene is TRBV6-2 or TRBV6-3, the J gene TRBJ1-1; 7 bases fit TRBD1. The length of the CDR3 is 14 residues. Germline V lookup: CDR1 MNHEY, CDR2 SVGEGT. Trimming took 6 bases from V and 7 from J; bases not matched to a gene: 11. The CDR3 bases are TGTGCCAGCAGCCTTCAGACAGGGTTAAATGAAGCTTTCTTT. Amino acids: CASSLQTGLNEAFF.

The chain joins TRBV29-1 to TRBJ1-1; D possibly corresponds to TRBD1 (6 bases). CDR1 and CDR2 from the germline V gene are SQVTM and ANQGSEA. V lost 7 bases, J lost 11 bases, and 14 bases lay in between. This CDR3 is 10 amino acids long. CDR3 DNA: TGCAGCGCGGAGGAAGGGGGGGCTTTCTTT. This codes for CSAEEGGAFF.

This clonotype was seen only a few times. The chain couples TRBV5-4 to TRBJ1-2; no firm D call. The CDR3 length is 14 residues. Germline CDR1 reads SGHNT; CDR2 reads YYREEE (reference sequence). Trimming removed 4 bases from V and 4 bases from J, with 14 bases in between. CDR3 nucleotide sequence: TGTGCCAGCAGCCCGGAAGGCAGCGCCTATGGCTACACCTTC. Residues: CASSPEGSAYGYTF. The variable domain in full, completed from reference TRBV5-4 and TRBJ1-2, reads ETGVTQSPTHLIKTRGQQVTLRCSSQSGHNTVSWYQQALGQGPQFIFQYYREEENGRGNFPPRFSGLQFPNYSSELNVNALELDDSALYLCASSPEGSAYGYTFGSGTRLTVV.

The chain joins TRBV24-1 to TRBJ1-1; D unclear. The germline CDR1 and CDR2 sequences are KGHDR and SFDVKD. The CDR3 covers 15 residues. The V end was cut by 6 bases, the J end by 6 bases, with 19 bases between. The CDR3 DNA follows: TGTGCCACCAGTCATCCCCCATTAGTGCAGTCTGAAGCTTTCTTT. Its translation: CATSHPPLVQSEAFF.

CDR3 in DNA: TGTGCCAGCAGCACACACGGGGGCCGGAACACTGAAGCTTTCTTT. It yields the protein CASSTHGGRNTEAFF. The chain carries TRBV7-9 and TRBJ1-1; D is perhaps TRBD1 (6 bases). Germline CDR1 is SEHNR and CDR2 is FQNEAQ (reference sequence). The CDR3 consists of 15 residues. V was trimmed by 5 bases and J by 1 base, leaving 14 bases between them.

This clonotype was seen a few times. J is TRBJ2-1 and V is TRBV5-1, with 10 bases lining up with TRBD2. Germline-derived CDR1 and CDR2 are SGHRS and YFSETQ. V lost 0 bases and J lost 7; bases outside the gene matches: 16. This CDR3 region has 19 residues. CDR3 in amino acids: CASSLAIVLSGGAMNEQFF. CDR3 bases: TGCGCCAGCAGCTTGGCAATCGTCTTAAGCGGGGGGGCTATGAATGAGCAGTTCTTC.

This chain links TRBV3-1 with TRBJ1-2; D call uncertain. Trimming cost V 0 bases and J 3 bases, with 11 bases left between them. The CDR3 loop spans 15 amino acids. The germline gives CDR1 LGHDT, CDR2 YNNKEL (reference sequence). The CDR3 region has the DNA TGTGCCAGCAGCCAAGATCTGGAGACGTACTATGGCTACACCTTC. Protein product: CASSQDLETYYGYTF.

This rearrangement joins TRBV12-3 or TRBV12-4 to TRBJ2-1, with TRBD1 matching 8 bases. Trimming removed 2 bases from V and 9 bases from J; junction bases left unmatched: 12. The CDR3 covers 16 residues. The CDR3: CASSLIGGRGLGEQFF. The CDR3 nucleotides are TGTGCCAGCAGTTTAATAGGGGGCAGGGGGCTAGGTGAGCAGTTCTTC.

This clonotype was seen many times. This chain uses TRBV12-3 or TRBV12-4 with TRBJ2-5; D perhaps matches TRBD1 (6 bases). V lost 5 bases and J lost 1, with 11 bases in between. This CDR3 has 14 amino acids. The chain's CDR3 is CASSPGTLQETQYF. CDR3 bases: TGTGCCAGCAGTCCCGGGACACTCCAAGAGACCCAGTACTTC.

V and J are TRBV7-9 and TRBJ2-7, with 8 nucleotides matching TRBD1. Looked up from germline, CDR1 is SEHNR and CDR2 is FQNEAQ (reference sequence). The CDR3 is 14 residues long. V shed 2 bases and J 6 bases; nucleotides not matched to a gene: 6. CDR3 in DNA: TGTGCCAGCAGCTTATCAGGACAGGGCGCCGAGCAGTACGTC. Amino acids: CASSLSGQGAEQYV.

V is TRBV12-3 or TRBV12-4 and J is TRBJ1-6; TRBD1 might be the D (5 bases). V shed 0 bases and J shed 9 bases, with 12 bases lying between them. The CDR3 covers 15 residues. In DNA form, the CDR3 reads TGTGCCAGCAGTTTAGCGAGGGGCAGTCGTTCACCCCTCCACTTT. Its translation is CASSLARGSRSPLHF.

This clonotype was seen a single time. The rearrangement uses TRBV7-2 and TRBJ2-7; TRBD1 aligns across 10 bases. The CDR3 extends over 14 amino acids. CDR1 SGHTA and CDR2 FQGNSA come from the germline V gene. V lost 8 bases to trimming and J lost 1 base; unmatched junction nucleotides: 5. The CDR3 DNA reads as TGTGCCAGCCTCCGGGACAGGGGTTCCTACGAGCAGTACTTC. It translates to CASLRDRGSYEQYF. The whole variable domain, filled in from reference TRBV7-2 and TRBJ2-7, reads GAGVSQSPSNKVTEKGKDVELRCDPISGHTALYWYRQSLGQGLEFLIYFQGNSAPDKSGLPSDRFSAERTGGSVSTLTIQRTQQEDSAVYLCASLRDRGSYEQYFGPGTRLTVT.

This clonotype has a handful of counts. CDR3 protein: CASSLVRREEKLFF. In DNA form, the CDR3 reads TGTGCCAGCAGTTTAGTCAGGAGGGAGGAAAAACTGTTTTTT. This chain joins TRBV12-3 or TRBV12-4 and TRBJ1-4; D remains unclear. The CDR3 is 14 residues long. V lost 1 base to trimming and J lost 8 bases, with 11 bases between them.

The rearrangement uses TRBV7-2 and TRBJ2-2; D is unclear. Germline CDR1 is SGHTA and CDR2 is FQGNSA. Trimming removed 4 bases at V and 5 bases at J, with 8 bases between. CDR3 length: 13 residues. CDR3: CASSWTLTGELFF. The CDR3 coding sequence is TGTGCCAGCAGCTGGACCCTTACCGGGGAGCTGTTTTTT.

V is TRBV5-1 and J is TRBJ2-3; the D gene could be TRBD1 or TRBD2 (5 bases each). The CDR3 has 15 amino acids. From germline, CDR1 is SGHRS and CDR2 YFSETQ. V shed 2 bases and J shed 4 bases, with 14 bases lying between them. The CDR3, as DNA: TGCGCCAGCAGCTTAAGGGACCTACGGGCAGATACGCAGTATTTT. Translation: CASSLRDLRADTQYF.

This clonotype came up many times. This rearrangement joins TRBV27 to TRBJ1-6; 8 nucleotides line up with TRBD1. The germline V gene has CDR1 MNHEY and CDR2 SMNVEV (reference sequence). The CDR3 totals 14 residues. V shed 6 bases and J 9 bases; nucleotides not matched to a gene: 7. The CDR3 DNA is TGTGCCAGCAGATCAGGGGGCGGGGGTTCACCCCTCCACTTT. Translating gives CASRSGGGGSPLHF.

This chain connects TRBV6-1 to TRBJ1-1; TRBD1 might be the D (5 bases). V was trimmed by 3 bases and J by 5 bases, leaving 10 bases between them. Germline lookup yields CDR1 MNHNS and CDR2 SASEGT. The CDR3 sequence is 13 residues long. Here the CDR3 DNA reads TGTGCCAGCAGTGACTGGGGGAGGACTGAAGCTTTCTTT. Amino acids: CASSDWGRTEAFF.

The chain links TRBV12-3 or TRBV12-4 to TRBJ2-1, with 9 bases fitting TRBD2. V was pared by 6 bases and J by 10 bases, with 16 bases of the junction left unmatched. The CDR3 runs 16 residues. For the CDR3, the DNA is TGTGCCAGCAGCGACGCCGCTAGCGGGGATTTTTACGAGCAGTTCTTC. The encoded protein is CASSDAASGDFYEQFF.

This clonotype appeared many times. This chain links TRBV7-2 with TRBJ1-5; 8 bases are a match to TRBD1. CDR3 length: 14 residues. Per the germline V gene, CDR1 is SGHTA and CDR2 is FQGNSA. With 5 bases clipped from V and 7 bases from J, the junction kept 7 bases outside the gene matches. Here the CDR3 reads CASSPNRGEQPQHF. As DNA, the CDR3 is TGTGCCAGCAGCCCGAACAGGGGGGAGCAGCCCCAGCATTTT.